This passage covers 23 T cell receptor beta chains from one sample sequenced in a study of T cell repertoires in ileal Crohn's disease (dated by TCRdb to between 2018 and 2020). To prepare the library, the immunoSEQ multiplex PCR assay was applied. The table comes from immuneACCESS by way of TCRdb, which keeps in-frame sequences with V and J called. Part of the clones is missing from these tables; in studies checked, under half for an unresolved V gene and the rest for unknown reasons. For this sample the table gives roughly 15,000 clones, of which approximately 87% were detected only once. The top ten hold 10% of the sample. The sequenced sample was ileal tissue. All receptors come from an adult with Crohn's disease.

This clone was observed a single time. The chain carries TRBV19 and TRBJ1-2, with unresolved D. Trimming stripped 3 bases from V and 3 bases from J, with 5 bases between. The CDR3 is 12 amino acids. Germline CDR1 LNHDA, CDR2 SQIVND (reference sequence). CDR3 bases: TGTGCCAGTAGTATTCCCGACTATGGCTACACCTTC. It yields the protein CASSIPDYGYTF.

The rearrangement joins TRBV19 to TRBJ1-4; tentative D call: TRBD1 (6 bases). This CDR3 is 14 amino acids long. Between the trimmed V and J ends, which lost 6 bases and 8 bases, there was a span of 16 bases. Germline V gene lookup returns CDR1 LNHDA and CDR2 SQIVND (reference sequence). CDR3: CASRPRTVSEKLFF. The CDR3 DNA reads TGTGCCAGTAGACCCCGGACAGTAAGCGAAAAACTGTTTTTT.

The chain is built from TRBV6-5 and TRBJ2-3; 8 bases are shared with TRBD1. Germline V gene lookup returns CDR1 MNHEY and CDR2 SVGAGI. The CDR3 has 15 residues. With V trimmed by 3 bases and J by 2 bases, 4 bases remained unmatched. The CDR3 nucleotides are TGTGCCAGCAGTTATTCGGACAGGGCCACAGATACGCAGTATTTT. It is translated as CASSYSDRATDTQYF.

The V and J genes are TRBV15 and TRBJ2-7, with D unclear. Trimming left V 3 bases short and J 0 bases short, with 9 bases between. This CDR3 region has 14 residues. CDR1 LNHNV and CDR2 YYDKDF come from the germline V gene (reference sequence). The CDR3 reads CATSSLRSSYEQYF. CDR3 DNA: TGTGCCACCAGCAGCCTAAGAAGCTCCTACGAGCAGTACTTC.

V usage is TRBV23-1 and J usage is TRBJ2-7, with D uncertain. TRBV23-1 is recorded as an ORF, its role being uncertain. The germline V and J ends were trimmed by 2 bases and 9 bases, with 23 bases remaining between them. The CDR3 loop spans 16 amino acids. This CDR3 is CASSQASESLDIRQYF. The CDR3 DNA is TGCGCCAGCAGTCAAGCCTCGGAGAGCTTGGATATTCGGCAGTACTTC.

V and J are TRBV7-3 and TRBJ2-3; 13 positions agree with TRBD2. This CDR3 is built from 17 residues. Germline V lookup: CDR1 SGHTA, CDR2 FQGTGA. Trimming cost V 4 bases and J 2 bases; bases outside gene matches: 6. CDR3 protein: CASSSRTSGGNTDTQYF. CDR3 nucleotides: TGTGCCAGCAGCTCGCGGACTAGCGGGGGAAACACAGATACGCAGTATTTT.

This chain connects TRBV5-1 to TRBJ2-5, with D possibly being TRBD1 (5 bases). In germline, CDR1 is SGHRS, CDR2 YFSETQ. The CDR3 is 15 residues long. Trimming cost V 0 bases and J 5 bases, with 14 bases left between them. In nucleotides, the CDR3 is TGCGCCAGCAGCTTGGTTGGGGCGCCGGTCGAGACCCAGTACTTC. Translated: CASSLVGAPVETQYF.

The CDR3 DNA reads as TGTGCCAGCAGCGTAGGAGGACAACCTAGCAATGAGCAGTTCTTC. Translating gives CASSVGGQPSNEQFF. The rearrangement links TRBV9 to TRBJ2-1, with D maybe TRBD1 (5 bases). The CDR3 has 15 amino acids. Trimming shortened V by 0 bases and J by 6 bases, and 13 bases separated the two germline ends. Germline V lookup: CDR1 SGDLS, CDR2 YYNGEE.

The rearrangement uses TRBV9 and TRBJ1-2; the D is unclear. CDR1 is SGDLS, CDR2 YYNGEE, per germline. V lost 3 bases and J lost 8, with 23 bases in between. CDR3 length: 16 amino acids. The CDR3 region has the DNA TGTGCCAGCAGCGCCAAGCTGGGTGAGGGCGCGGGGGGCTACACCTTC. Translation: CASSAKLGEGAGGYTF.

The CDR3 region is CASSNGAYQNEAFF. The CDR3 coding sequence is TGTGCCAGCAGCAACGGAGCATACCAAAATGAAGCTTTCTTT. The chain links TRBV27 to TRBJ1-1, with unresolved D. This CDR3 contains 14 residues. Deletions cut 6 bases from V and 7 bases from J, with 18 bases between. Per the germline V gene, CDR1 is MNHEY and CDR2 is SMNVEV (reference sequence).

This clone was detected only once. This sequence joins TRBV19 and TRBJ1-6; D might be TRBD1 (6 bases). Germline assignment: CDR1 LNHDA and CDR2 SQIVND (reference sequence). The ends were cut back, 9 bases at V and 7 bases at J, with 13 bases in the middle. The CDR3 runs 13 residues. The CDR3 DNA is TGTGCCAGCAATCGACAGGCGAATTCACCCCTCCACTTT. It specifies CASNRQANSPLHF.

The chain links TRBV4-3 to TRBJ1-6; 7 bases are a match to TRBD1. This CDR3 has 15 residues. Germline V CDR1 and CDR2: LGHNA, YSLEER. After removal of 0 bases from V and 7 bases from J, the junction contained 3 bases not matched to a gene. The CDR3 DNA reads TGCGCCAGCAGCCAAGATGGGACAGTGAATTCACCCCTCCACTTT. Translated: CASSQDGTVNSPLHF.

This clone occurred once. The chain uses TRBV29-1 and TRBJ2-7; 7 nucleotides line up with TRBD1. The CDR3 is 12 amino acids. After removal of 7 bases from V and 3 bases from J, the junction contained 6 bases not matched to a gene. Germline lookup yields CDR1 SQVTM and CDR2 ANQGSEA. Here the CDR3 DNA reads TGCAGCGCATCTTGGGACAGCTACGAGCAGTACTTC. Translated: CSASWDSYEQYF.

The chain joins TRBV6-5 to TRBJ2-1; 8 bases fit TRBD2. After removal of 2 bases from V and 8 bases from J, the junction contained 5 bases not matched to a gene. The CDR3 runs to 14 residues. The germline CDR1 and CDR2 sequences are MNHEY and SVGAGI. Written as DNA, the CDR3 is TGTGCCAGCAGTTACGGGACTAGGGCCTATGAGCAGTTCTTC. Translated: CASSYGTRAYEQFF.

Notes on this clone: A read error may produce the germline difference seen at one junction end. V usage is TRBV30 and J usage is TRBJ1-2, with D possibly TRBD1 on 6 matching bases. The germline V gene has CDR1 GTSNPN and CDR2 SVGIG (reference sequence). This CDR3 is built from 11 residues. CDR3 coding DNA: TGTGCCTGGGACACAGGGATAGCGCGATGGTTC. Amino acids: CAWDTGIARWF.

This clone was counted a few times. V is TRBV7-9 and J is TRBJ2-2; 8 nucleotides agree with TRBD1. The CDR3 is 16 amino acids. With 3 bases clipped from V and 6 bases from J, the junction kept 9 bases outside the gene matches. The germline V gene has CDR1 SEHNR and CDR2 FQNEAQ (reference sequence). For the CDR3, the DNA is TGTGCCAGCAGCTTTCCGAGACAGGGGCTAGCCGGGGAGCTGTTTTTT. Translating it yields CASSFPRQGLAGELFF.

J is TRBJ1-4 and V is TRBV7-2, with 7 bases lining up with TRBD1. Germline values: CDR1 SGHTA, CDR2 FQGNSA. V gave up 5 bases and J gave up 7 bases; unmatched junction bases: 4. CDR3 length: 13 residues. The CDR3 nucleotides are TGTGCCAGCAGCAGGGGGCAATCTGAAAAACTGTTTTTT. Translating gives CASSRGQSEKLFF.

The chain employs TRBV27 and TRBJ2-3; a possible D gene is TRBD2 (5 bases). The CDR3 consists of 16 residues. V dropped 2 bases and J dropped 6 bases, with 18 bases sitting between them. The germline CDR1 and CDR2 sequences are MNHEY and SMNVEV (reference sequence). This CDR3 reads CASSLLRGGGSDTQYF. In nucleotides, the CDR3 is TGTGCCAGCAGTTTACTCCGGGGTGGTGGTTCGGATACGCAGTATTTT.

The V call is TRBV4-1, the J call TRBJ1-2; D is unresolved. This CDR3 has 16 amino acids. Trimming shortened V by 0 bases and J by 0 bases, and 11 bases separated the two germline ends. The V gene's germline CDR1 is MGHRA and CDR2 YSYEKL. Here the CDR3 reads CASSQEVDGANYGYTF. CDR3 DNA: TGCGCCAGCAGCCAAGAGGTAGACGGAGCTAACTATGGCTACACCTTC.

This chain connects TRBV10-3 to TRBJ1-1; no clear D. V lost 2 bases and J 3 bases, leaving 10 bases between the germline ends. CDR1 and CDR2 (germline): ENHRY, SYGVKD. This CDR3 contains 14 residues. The CDR3 loop is CAISEPGEYTEAFF. CDR3 DNA: TGTGCCATCAGTGAGCCCGGGGAGTACACTGAAGCTTTCTTT.

The V call is TRBV9, the J call TRBJ2-1, with 8 bases identical to TRBD2. The length of the CDR3 is 15 residues. Germline CDR1 and CDR2: SGDLS and YYNGEE. The J segment lost 7 bases and the V segment lost 4 bases, leaving 10 bases of the junction unmatched. This CDR3 reads CASSRSGGGRNEQFF. The CDR3 nucleotides are TGTGCCAGCAGCCGATCGGGGGGGGGCAGGAATGAGCAGTTCTTC.

This clone was seen a handful of times. The genes are TRBV4-1 and TRBJ2-7, with a possible D match to TRBD1 (5 bases). V lost 8 bases to trimming and J lost 1 base, with 18 bases between them. There are 15 residues in the CDR3. Per germline, CDR1 MGHRA and CDR2 YSYEKL. In nucleotides, the CDR3 is TGCGCCAGCCGACAGTCCGTCCTCGGGTCCTACGAGCAGTACTTC. This encodes CASRQSVLGSYEQYF.

This clone was counted once. V usage is TRBV5-6 and J usage is TRBJ2-2; tentatively, D is TRBD1 (6 bases). This CDR3 has 15 residues. The V gene lost 4 bases and the J gene lost 2 bases, with 12 bases spanning the gap. Germline V gene data show CDR1 as SGHDT and CDR2 as YYEEEE. The CDR3 DNA is TGTGCCAGCAGCCCCGGGACACCCAACACCGGGGAGCTGTTTTTT. This encodes CASSPGTPNTGELFF.